This note documents a single T cell receptor beta chain sequence. The data stem from a study of blood T cell repertoires in COVID-19. Methods used by the authors: The assay estimated nucleated cells by amplifying reference gene primers. Method: immunoSEQ multiplex PCR; TCRdb's copy keeps in-frame clones and lacks some. V, J and clone size derive from that table, while D and trimming were established from the DNA sequence. The sample has about 250,000 clones, around 88% seen once. From germline, CDR1 is MGHRA and CDR2 YSYEKL. This CDR3 has 14 amino acids. V shed 5 bases and J 6 bases; nucleotides not matched to a gene: 8.

This receptor was obtained from a man aged 80 or over with acute or convalescent COVID-19. Specimen: peripheral blood. The chain carries TRBV4-1 and TRBJ2-3; 7 bases are a match to TRBD1. CDR3 coding DNA: TGCGCCAGCAGCACCGAACAGGGGTTGGATACGCAGTATTTT. Amino acids: CASSTEQGLDTQYF.